This entry concerns a single T cell receptor (beta chain). Following RNA extraction, reverse transcription yielded cDNA that acted as the sequencing template. Sequencing was performed with immunoSEQ multiplex PCR; in TCRdb, only in-frame clones are kept and a portion is missing. The data contain about 250,000 clones, 60% of them singletons. The data are from a study of CD8+ T cells in alopecia areata. Study-wide context: Treated patients received oral tofacitinib, 5 to 10 mg twice daily.

Indicated treatment: oral pan-JAK inhibitor, 5-10 mg twice daily. The sample consisted of CD4+ T cells sorted from blood, taken around week 54, from a patient treated with tofacitinib. The clonotype originates from a human donor with alopecia areata.

The DNA of the CDR3 is TGTGCCAGCAGCTTCCCAGGCGAGCAGTTCTTC. Translating gives CASSFPGEQFF. This chain links TRBV5-6 with TRBJ2-1; D is unresolved. The CDR3 spans 11 residues. V shed 2 bases and J shed 10 bases, with 7 bases lying between them. CDR1 is SGHDT and CDR2 is YYEEEE in the germline V gene.